The clone carrying this T cell receptor (beta chain) was seen at least ten times. The antigen is undetermined. Breast cancer patients provided tissue from their axillary draining lymph nodes. This sample is part of a study of breast tumors, draining lymph nodes, adjacent tissues. General study findings and limits: Tumors had less TCR diversity than lymph nodes, more than nontumor tissue. Tumor T cell lymph node origin was a supported hypothesis, not proven. Luminal-like breast cancer showed significantly higher tumor–nontumor repertoire similarity than basal-like.

TCRdb used MiXCR to reprocess the multiplex PCR reads, holding one entry per CDR3 protein. The top ten clones hold about 1% of a sample with 290,000 or so distinct CDR3 sequences, 30% to 35% of them seen once. V lost 2 bases, J lost 0 bases, and 12 bases lay in between. Looked up from germline, CDR1 is LNHDA and CDR2 is SQIVND (reference sequence). The CDR3 sequence is 16 residues long. The TCR originated in a female donor with breast cancer. Some clones in this sample may be carry-over from other donors' samples. The sequencing sample was made of axillary lymph node tissue. This chain links TRBV19 with TRBJ2-3, with D perhaps matching TRBD2 (6 bases). The CDR3 region has the DNA TGTGCCAGTAGTATAATGGAGGGACCCAGCACAGATACGCAGTATTTT. This sequence encodes CASSIMEGPSTDTQYF.